These 2 T cell receptor beta chains were all obtained from the same sample, sequenced in a study of metastatic and nonmetastatic thyroid tumors (dated by TCRdb to 2018 to 2020). Libraries were built with PCR. Data came from an Illumina HiSeq 4000. TCRdb reran the public reads through fastp at Q25 and MiXCR, keeping productive beta chains. This sample is represented by over 10,000 clones; under 30% of them were singletons. The ten largest clones take up 10% to 15% of the sample. No patient had received any treatment before thyroid surgery. Material for sequencing was tumor tissue. Receptors were obtained from a female donor with papillary thyroid cancer or a benign thyroid nodule (not recorded which). Some clones in this sample may be carry-over from other donors' samples.

V usage is TRBV5-1 and J usage is TRBJ2-6; possible D gene TRBD2, 5 bases. Germline V gives CDR1 SGHRS, CDR2 YFSETQ. The CDR3 is 15 amino acids. V lost 3 bases to trimming and J lost 0 bases, with 7 bases between them. The DNA of the CDR3 is TGCGCCAGCAGCTACGGGGACTCTGGGGCCAACGTCCTGACTTTC. Encoded protein: CASSYGDSGANVLTF.

Comments on this clone: A read error may produce the germline difference seen at one junction end. The chain uses TRBV19 and TRBJ1-1; no firm D call. Germline V lookup: CDR1 LNHDA, CDR2 SQIVND (reference sequence). The CDR3 runs 15 residues. The chain's CDR3 is CTSSIGINRHTEAFF. In DNA, the CDR3 is TGTACCAGTAGTATAGGCATAAACCGCCACACTGAAGCTTTCTTT.